Listed here are 11 T cell receptor beta chains from one sample, sequenced in a study of cytomegalovirus exposure and HLA in healthy donors. The PCR ran on 60 Vbeta and 13 Jbeta primers. Libraries were prepared by immunoSEQ multiplex PCR; TCRdb keeps only in-frame clonotypes and omits some of them. The sample shows some 150,000 clones, around 80% of them seen only once. Sequencing was performed on PBMCs. These receptors originate from a woman in her thirties or forties in good health and CMV-seronegative.

The rearrangement joins TRBV28 to TRBJ1-4, with a weak D call TRBD1 (5 bases). The germline gives CDR1 MDHEN, CDR2 SYDVKM. The CDR3 is 14 amino acids. V shed 3 bases and J shed 8 bases, with 13 bases lying between them. The CDR3 sequence: CASSFLGGDEKLFF. CDR3 DNA sequence: TGTGCCAGCAGTTTTTTGGGAGGGGACGAAAAACTGTTTTTT.

The table lists this clone with a count of one. The J gene is TRBJ2-5, the V gene TRBV2; 8 positions match TRBD1. The last part of the DNA fits TRBJ2-7 better; the J call may be wrong. The germline V gene encodes CDR1 SNHLY and CDR2 FYNNEI. This CDR3 is built from 13 residues. The CDR3 DNA sequence: TGTGCCAGAGAGACAGGGGTCCTATACGAGCAGTACTTC. It encodes CARETGVLYEQYF.

The gene calls are TRBV28 and TRBJ1-1; possible D gene TRBD1, 6 bases. CDR1 and CDR2 (germline): MDHEN, SYDVKM. The V end lost 5 bases, the J end lost 6 bases, and 10 bases lay between the germline ends. The CDR3 is 12 residues long. The CDR3, as DNA: TGTGCCAGCAGTCTACAGGGCCCTGAAGCTTTCTTT. Its protein is CASSLQGPEAFF.

In this sample, this clone turned up once. The chain recombines TRBV5-6 with TRBJ2-2; D may be TRBD1 (5 bases). Germline values: CDR1 SGHDT, CDR2 YYEEEE. Deletions cut 0 bases from V and 5 bases from J, with 11 bases between. CDR3 length: 15 amino acids. CDR3 loop: CASSLVQGQTGELFF. CDR3 nucleotides: TGTGCCAGCAGCTTGGTGCAGGGCCAGACCGGGGAGCTGTTTTTT.

This chain links TRBV6-4 with TRBJ1-2; D might be TRBD1 (5 bases). The V gene lost 6 bases and the J gene lost 1 base, with 18 bases spanning the gap. From germline, CDR1 is MRHNA and CDR2 SNTAGT. The CDR3 covers 16 residues. CDR3 sequence: CASRSRGTPYNYGYTF. As DNA, the CDR3 is TGTGCCAGCAGGAGTAGGGGCACACCCTATAACTATGGCTACACCTTC.

The V and J genes are TRBV6-5 and TRBJ1-1; 7 bases are shared with TRBD1. The CDR3 totals 11 residues. With 5 bases clipped from V and 11 bases from J, the junction kept 5 bases outside the gene matches. CDR1 is MNHEY and CDR2 is SVGAGI in the germline V gene. The CDR3 DNA is TGTGCCAGCAGTAAACAGGGGAGGGCTTTCTTT. It encodes CASSKQGRAFF.

As concerns this clone: Germline and junction disagree at one end, which may indicate a read error. This rearrangement joins TRBV20-1 to TRBJ1-1; unclear D gene. CDR3 size: 9 residues. Germline V gives CDR1 DFQATT, CDR2 SNEGSKA (reference sequence). The CDR3 DNA sequence: TGCAGTGCTAGAGGCCCCGGTGTCTTT. Protein: CSARGPGVF.

The rearrangement uses TRBV5-4 and TRBJ2-7, with TRBD2 matching 8 bases. Germline V CDR1 and CDR2: SGHNT, YYREEE (reference sequence). The CDR3 sequence is 15 residues long. V lost 2 bases to trimming and J lost 4 bases; unmatched junction nucleotides: 8. The CDR3 sequence: CASSFEGSGKYEQYF. The CDR3 DNA follows: TGTGCCAGCAGCTTCGAGGGTAGCGGGAAGTACGAGCAGTACTTC.

The chain carries TRBV2 and TRBJ2-1; TRBD2 matches at 10 bases. Per the germline V gene, CDR1 is SNHLY and CDR2 is FYNNEI. J lost 6 bases, V lost 8 bases, and 7 bases had no gene match. The CDR3 covers 14 residues. As DNA, the CDR3 is TGTGCCAGCTCCTGGACTAGCGGATCCAATGAGCAGTTCTTC. This translates into CASSWTSGSNEQFF.

This chain connects TRBV7-6 to TRBJ2-7, with D possibly being TRBD2 (6 bases). V lost 1 base and J 3 bases, leaving 22 bases between the germline ends. The CDR3 covers 18 residues. Germline V CDR1 and CDR2: SGHVS, FNYEAQ. The CDR3 DNA follows: TGTGCCAGCAGCTTAGACCTCCAAGCCGGGGGACCCGGCTACGAGCAGTACTTC. It yields the protein CASSLDLQAGGPGYEQYF. The full variable domain, completed using reference TRBV7-6 and TRBJ2-7, is GAGVSQSPRYKVTKRGQDVALRCDPISGHVSLYWYRQALGQGPEFLTYFNYEAQQDKSGLPNDRFSAERPEGSISTLTIQRTEQRDSAMYRCASSLDLQAGGPGYEQYFGPGTRLTVT.

This clone was found a few times. The chain couples TRBV5-1 to TRBJ2-1; 7 nucleotides agree with TRBD1. Germline V CDR1 and CDR2: SGHRS, YFSETQ. V gave up 0 bases and J gave up 9 bases; unmatched junction bases: 9. There are 15 residues in the CDR3. In DNA form, the CDR3 reads TGCGCCAGCAGCTTGGACAGGGGCCCCTTTCTTGAGCAGTTCTTC. The encoded protein is CASSLDRGPFLEQFF.